A single sample is the source of the 18 T cell receptor beta chains below, sequenced in a study of blood T cells in healthy people across ages. The second PCR ran about 6 to 11 cycles with a sample-barcoded 5' primer and J-beta primers. TCRdb ran MiXCR on the 5' RACE reads and lists one entry per CDR3 protein. The table has 1.5 million to 1.9 million distinct CDR3 sequences, roughly 43% seen once; the top ten hold around 4%. Sequencing was done on a sample of blood. The receptor set was obtained from a woman in her late teens or twenties in good health.

The chain joins TRBV12-3 or TRBV12-4 to TRBJ1-1, with 7 bases matching TRBD1. Unmatched junction bases numbered 7, after V lost 3 bases and J lost 6 bases. This CDR3 is built from 14 residues. CDR3 amino acids: CASSFDRVRAEAFF. CDR3 in DNA: TGTGCCAGCAGTTTCGACAGGGTCCGGGCTGAAGCTTTCTTT.

The chain's CDR3 is CSARDWISYEQYF. Here the CDR3 DNA reads TGCAGTGCAAGGGACTGGATCTCCTACGAGCAGTACTTC. The V gene is TRBV20-1, the J gene TRBJ2-7, with D possibly being TRBD2 (6 bases). Germline CDR1 reads DFQATT; CDR2 reads SNEGSKA (reference sequence). This CDR3 region has 13 residues. The germline V and J ends were trimmed by 6 bases and 0 bases, with 12 bases remaining between them.

The chain has TRBV9 and TRBJ2-1; TRBD1 or TRBD2 may be the D gene (5 bases each). The end of the DNA is better explained by TRBJ2-7, so the J call may be wrong. The CDR3 has 17 residues. Germline V gene sequence: CDR1 SGDLS, CDR2 YYNGEE. The CDR3 DNA reads as TGTGCCAGCAGCGTAGCTCCCCATACCGGGACGTACAATGAGCAGTACTTC. Translating it yields CASSVAPHTGTYNEQYF.

There are a few counts of this clonotype. The V call is TRBV7-2, the J call TRBJ1-2; D remains unclear. Germline V gene sequence: CDR1 SGHTA, CDR2 FQGNSA. The CDR3 runs 14 residues. V was clipped by 3 bases and J by 4 bases, with 12 bases between them. The CDR3 coding sequence is TGTGCCAGCAGCTTCAGAGATTCCAGCTATGGCTACACCTTC. This codes for CASSFRDSSYGYTF.

A few counts support this clonotype. V gene TRBV28 combines with J gene TRBJ2-3, with D hard to call. CDR1 is MDHEN, CDR2 SYDVKM, per germline. Trimming took 1 base from V and 2 from J, leaving 10 bases between them. The CDR3 has 15 amino acids. CDR3 sequence reads: CASSLLFPSTDTQYF. In DNA, the CDR3 is TGTGCCAGCAGTTTATTGTTCCCTTCCACAGATACGCAGTATTTT.

This clonotype was recorded a few times. The chain joins TRBV14 to TRBJ2-1; 10 nucleotides agree with TRBD1. Unmatched junction bases numbered 10, after V lost 4 bases and J lost 7 bases. CDR1 and CDR2 from the germline V gene are SGHDN and FVKESK. There are 16 residues in the CDR3. CDR3 sequence (DNA): TGTGCCAGCAGCCCGACCGGGACAGGGGTGTCAAATGAGCAGTTCTTC. Translation gives CASSPTGTGVSNEQFF.

V is TRBV12-3 or TRBV12-4 and J is TRBJ2-5; 7 bases line up with TRBD2. Trimming removed 3 bases from V and 4 bases from J; junction bases left unmatched: 5. The CDR3 extends over 14 amino acids. The CDR3 DNA sequence: TGTGCCAGCAGTTTTCGGACTAGTCCAGAGACCCAGTACTTC. This codes for CASSFRTSPETQYF.

CDR3 sequence reads: CASTPGTGKHNEQFF. The CDR3 nucleotides are TGCGCCAGCACCCCCGGGACAGGGAAACACAATGAGCAGTTCTTC. This chain joins TRBV4-3 and TRBJ2-1, with 9 bases matching TRBD1. Trimming removed 7 bases from V and 5 bases from J; junction bases left unmatched: 9. The germline V gene has CDR1 LGHNA and CDR2 YSLEER. This CDR3 is 15 amino acids long.

The chain couples TRBV9 to TRBJ1-4; perhaps TRBD1 as D (6 bases). Trimming removed 0 bases at V and 8 bases at J, with 11 bases between. The CDR3 is 14 residues long. Germline CDR1 SGDLS, CDR2 YYNGEE. In DNA form, the CDR3 reads TGTGCCAGCAGCGTAGAAGGGGGAGGCGAAAAACTGTTTTTT. Translation gives CASSVEGGGEKLFF. Based on the CDR3 plus reference TRBV9 and TRBJ1-4, the full variable domain is DSGVTQTPKHLITATGQRVTLRCSPRSGDLSVYWYQQSLDQGLQFLIQYYNGEERAKGNILERFSAQQFPDLHSELNLSSLELGDSALYFCASSVEGGGEKLFFGSGTQLSVL.

This clonotype was counted between two and nine times. This chain uses TRBV27 with TRBJ1-2, with TRBD1 matching over 7 bases. Germline trimming cut 5 bases from V and 1 base from J; bases unmatched to any gene: 4. The germline V gene has CDR1 MNHEY and CDR2 SMNVEV (reference sequence). The CDR3 loop spans 14 amino acids. The CDR3 DNA is TGTGCCAGCAGTACAGGGGTTGGTAACTATGGCTACACCTTC. Amino acids: CASSTGVGNYGYTF.

This clonotype was detected only a few times. The chain recombines TRBV9 with TRBJ2-3; TRBD2 matches 9 bases. V lost 2 bases and J lost 4; bases outside the gene matches: 2. The germline gives CDR1 SGDLS, CDR2 YYNGEE. This CDR3 is built from 14 residues. For the CDR3, the DNA is TGTGCCAGCAGCGTTTTAGCGGGAGCAGATACGCAGTATTTT. Translated: CASSVLAGADTQYF.

In DNA form, the CDR3 reads TGCGCCAGCAGCCAACCCGGACAGCGAAGGAGTCAGCCCCAGCATTTT. Its protein product is CASSQPGQRRSQPQHF. The rearrangement joins TRBV4-1 to TRBJ1-5, with D perhaps TRBD1 (6 bases). In germline, CDR1 is MGHRA, CDR2 YSYEKL. This CDR3 is 16 amino acids long. With 2 bases removed from V and 6 bases from J, the gap between germline ends came to 17 bases.

J is TRBJ2-7 and V is TRBV11-2; perhaps TRBD1 as D (6 bases). Germline-derived CDR1 and CDR2 are SGHAT and FQNNGV. The CDR3 totals 13 residues. V was pared by 4 bases and J by 3 bases, with 10 bases between. Written as DNA, the CDR3 is TGTGCCAGCAGCTCGGGACACGTCTACGAGCAGTACTTC. Translating it yields CASSSGHVYEQYF. Full variable domain (remainder filled in from reference TRBV11-2 and TRBJ2-7): EAGVAQSPRYKIIEKRQSVAFWCNPISGHATLYWYQQILGQGPKLLIQFQNNGVVDDSQLPKDRFSAERLKGVDSTLKIQPAKLEDSAVYLCASSSGHVYEQYFGPGTRLTVT.

The chain is built from TRBV27 and TRBJ1-2; TRBD1 agrees at 9 bases. CDR1 MNHEY and CDR2 SMNVEV come from the germline V gene (reference sequence). After removal of 6 bases from V and 7 bases from J, the junction contained 3 bases not matched to a gene. The CDR3 contains 12 residues. CDR3 nucleotide sequence: TGTGCCAGCAGGGACAGGGGTGGTGGCTACACCTTC. Amino acid sequence: CASRDRGGGYTF.

This clonotype was seen more than once but under ten times. A junction boundary mismatches the germline segment, possibly from a read error. The V and J genes are TRBV20-1 and TRBJ1-2, with TRBD1 identical over 8 bases. The CDR3 extends over 13 amino acids. CDR1 is DFQATT, CDR2 SNEGSKA, per germline (reference sequence). The CDR3 sequence: CSARRTGRYGYTF. CDR3 DNA sequence: TGTAGTGCTAGGAGGACAGGGAGATATGGCTACACCTTC.

This clonotype has only one observation. The chain couples TRBV20-1 to TRBJ1-1; TRBD1 might be the D (5 bases). V was pared by 1 base and J by 5 bases, with 14 bases between. The V gene's germline CDR1 is DFQATT and CDR2 SNEGSKA (reference sequence). The CDR3 is 14 amino acids. CDR3 region: CSARGSNRGTEAFF. The DNA of the CDR3 is TGCAGTGCTAGAGGGAGCAACCGGGGGACTGAAGCTTTCTTT.

This clonotype appeared a few times. The V gene is TRBV4-1, the J gene TRBJ2-5; the D gene is possibly TRBD1 (6 bases). With 0 bases removed from V and 4 bases from J, the gap between germline ends came to 18 bases. This CDR3 spans 17 amino acids. The germline V gene has CDR1 MGHRA and CDR2 YSYEKL. Here the CDR3 DNA reads TGCGCCAGCAGCCAAGAAGGAAACCCTATAGGGGGAGAGACCCAGTACTTC. Its translation is CASSQEGNPIGGETQYF.

This clonotype came up a few times. The chain has TRBV7-2 and TRBJ1-1; D unclear. The V end lost 1 base, the J end lost 1 base, and 7 bases lay between the germline ends. This CDR3 has 14 amino acids. Germline CDR1 and CDR2: SGHTA and FQGNSA. The DNA of the CDR3 is TGTGCCAGCAGCTTAGGACAATGGAACACTGAAGCTTTCTTT. Encoded protein: CASSLGQWNTEAFF.